This T cell receptor (beta chain) comes out of a study of cytomegalovirus exposure and HLA in healthy donors (TCRdb year 2017). Study-wide context: An earlier analysis of about 530 of the donors reported 276 Gb of sequence data and approximately 120 million unique TCR beta sequences obtained from around 190 million T cells. About 300 gigabases of sequencing data and tens of millions of unique TCR sequences were included in an early release covering 550 to 650 HLA-typed donors. Among the roughly 390 genotyped donors, about 85% belonged to the genetic ancestry cluster associated with self-reported Caucasian donors. The study aimed to test whether signatures of past pathogen exposure could be identified by cataloging public T cell receptors. Using immunosequencing, the study profiled T cell repertoires from fewer than 700 subjects and related those repertoires to cytomegalovirus serostatus. Besides the first cohort of under 700 subjects, a separate validation cohort made up of some 110 different subjects was used. To predict cytomegalovirus infection status, the study combined high-throughput TCR immunosequencing, statistical association of individual TCRs with disease status, and machine learning. A later analysis re-analyzed previously published TCR beta repertoires from about 600 donors and added high-resolution HLA genotyping to study TCR occurrence patterns. Rather than drawing on any new phenotypic data, the later analysis identified candidate immune exposures from TCR beta sequences and the way those sequences occurred across donors. An earlier analysis of about 600 of the donors used high-throughput TCR beta sequencing to judge whether each TCR beta V gene segment behaved as functional or pseudogenic. Alongside the repertoire data, information on donor age, sex, ethnicity and CMV serostatus was compiled. Genome-wide SNP genotypes for about three fifths of the roughly 700 donors were used in a later genetic analysis, which treated that subset as a discovery cohort. All discovery cohort repertoires had been generated on a single sequencing platform. Class I and class II HLA loci were covered by the typing at four-digit resolution. The number of donors typed differed by locus, with about 629-630 for A, B, C, DRB1 and DQB1, 522 for DQA1, over 600 for DPA1, and approximately 470 for DPB1. A handful of DR-DQ haplotypes were treated as single units for association and clustering because of strong linkage in the cohort. Among some 410 genotyped donors of the cohort, an average of around 250,000 unique TCR beta nucleotide sequences was sequenced per donor, of which roughly 18% were non-productive. What the work shows at the level of the full study, not this receptor alone: In a later analysis, the rate of TCR association differed among HLA loci, with DRB1 alleles having the most associated TCRs and HLA-C alleles having the fewest. A further reported finding was that TCR beta sequences accurately predicted the HLA-A and HLA-B alleles for most subjects in the first cohort. At a false discovery rate of 0.05, a later analysis linked 16,000 or so TCR beta sequences to specific HLA alleles. Roughly uniform sequencing depth across donors was assumed in presence/absence analyses, although this assumption may not hold. A few of the identified cytomegalovirus-associated TCR beta chains were confirmed in vitro to be specific for cytomegalovirus antigens. In this cohort, only TCR beta chains were sequenced, and detectable features were limited by the absence of alpha or paired-chain data. The only immune exposure information available for the cohort was CMV serostatus. The classifier was reported to diagnose cytomegalovirus status with high specificity and sensitivity in both the original cohort and the validation cohort. Because HLA typing was missing for some donors at each locus, association tests included only the typed subset. A group of highly shared sequence variants was considered likely to be a technical artifact of the sequencing pipeline. A total of some 180 TCR beta chains were listed by the study as associated with cytomegalovirus. A later analysis reported that several top co-occurrence clusters appeared linked to parvovirus B19, influenza, CMV and Epstein-Barr virus. In an earlier analysis of approximately 590 of the donors, most TCR beta V segments appeared in productive rearrangements about 90% or about 30% of the time, broadly matching IMGT annotations. Most TCR sequences were seen in very few donors, while some public TCRs were found in many individuals. An association between a missense DCLRE1C variant and V-gene and J-gene trimming of TCR beta chains was found in a later genetic analysis and replicated in an independent cohort. Because counts were too low, about 18 rarely observed V segments, including chromosome 9 orphons, were excluded from the earlier analysis of fewer than 650 of the donors. The authors suggested that the approach could potentially be generalized to other disease states and immunological phenotypes. When HLA alleles, especially DR and DQ, strongly co-occurred, attributing TCR associations to individual alleles was difficult. According to a later genetic analysis, donors in an Asian-associated ancestry cluster had fewer N-insertions in productive TCRs than the approximately 700-donor mean. Linkage disequilibrium might explain the correlated functional status among segregating V segments, but an unknown experimental factor could not be ruled out. The 87-base-pair reads could not distinguish some IMGT-functional V segments, including TRBV6-2 and TRBV6-3, so those segments were excluded. Most CMV-associated TCR beta chains appeared to be HLA-restricted in a later analysis, and the HLA associations seemed to be driven largely by CMV exposure. In a later analysis, HLA-associated TCR beta chains showed more clonal expansion and lower generation probabilities than non-associated chains that were equally common.

Preparation of the library involved the immunoSEQ multiplex PCR assay. A mixture of 60 forward primers for TCR Vbeta segments and 13 reverse primers for TCR Jbeta segments was used in the multiplex PCR. Amplification of the CDR3 region of rearranged TCR beta genes was performed with a multiplex PCR assay on genomic DNA. Amplified TCR beta libraries were sequenced as 87-base-pair reads on the Illumina HiSeq System. The authors' pipeline ran thus. A later analysis counted 65 million to 90 million unique TCR beta chains across the 666 repertoires, and approximately 11 million of these chains were shared by at least two donors. To remove PCR and sequencing errors, raw reads were error-corrected and collapsed into unique sequences using a nearest-neighbor algorithm that merged closely related sequences. Alignment of CDR3 sequences to IMGT reference sequences was used to assign V, D and J gene segments. For a sequence to be retained, a match of at least six nucleotides was required to both a V gene segment and a J gene segment. Rearrangements were called productive when the CDR3 lacked stop codons and stayed in frame with V and J; all others were non-productive. CDR3 was defined according to IMGT convention as the region running from the second conserved V-encoded cysteine to the conserved J-encoded phenylalanine. Sequences without an unambiguous match to a single V gene segment were excluded from the earlier analysis of approximately 600 of the donors. In an earlier analysis of roughly 500 of the donors, V segments were called functional above 56.7% productive rearrangements and were called segregating when the between-donor standard deviation exceeded 5%. A statistical classification framework was developed to diagnose cytomegalovirus status using the catalog of TCR beta chain sequences. In a later analysis, TCR nucleotide sequences were compared against IMGT/GENE-DB human TR gene sequences so that V and J genes could be assigned. A later analysis assigned CDR3 sequences and most-parsimonious VDJ recombination scenarios with the TCRdist pipeline. A later analysis defined each TCR beta chain by its CDR3 amino acid sequence plus V-gene family, and excluded reads lacking a unique V-gene family. To address suspected cross-contamination and a sequencing artifact, a later analysis removed approximately 590 highly shared, low-generation-probability nucleotide sequences. For each public chain, a later analysis derived a clonal expansion index from normalized ranks of inferred template counts within each repertoire. A later analysis computed generation probabilities with a VDJ recombination model fitted to out-of-frame rearrangements, and checked the results against IGoR. In a later analysis, hypergeometric tests were used to score TCR-TCR, TCR-HLA and TCR-CMV co-occurrence, with a repertoire-size bias correction applied to TCR pairs. To estimate false discovery rates, a later analysis permuted the HLA or CMV assignments 20 times. A later analysis grouped co-occurring TCRs with DBSCAN, adding TCRdist sequence similarity when clustering within HLA-allele-positive subsets. Repertoires with fewer than 30,000 or more than 120,000 public chains, plus five repertoires with anomalous nucleotide sharing, were excluded from co-occurrence clustering. TCRdb limited this immuneACCESS table to in-frame rearrangements with V and J called. A share of clones is missing; checked studies link under half to unresolved V genes, and the rest is unexplained. V and J calls and clone size follow that table, whereas D and trimming were derived from the DNA. The sample contains approximately 61,000 clones, more than 60% of them found a single time. The ten largest clones take up 51% of the sample.

In total, approximately 690 healthy bone marrow donors made up the cohort. Cohort members were all nominally healthy when sampled, although unrecorded immune exposures were likely present. The donor tested CMV seropositive and was one of the 289 seropositive cohort members. A peripheral blood sample was provided by each donor, and peripheral blood mononuclear cells were used for TCR beta sequencing. The Qiagen DNeasy Blood Extraction Kit was used to extract genomic DNA from the blood cell samples. Turning to this clone: Its antigen is currently not known. Base qualities are missing; no much larger clone stands one base away.

V was cut back by 4 bases and J by 5 bases, leaving a gap of 11 bases between them. The CDR3 covers 13 residues, taking in both the cysteine and the phenylalanine. The CDR3 DNA has 39 bases and is translated from base 1. According to the germline V gene, CDR1 reads SGHAT and CDR2 reads FQNNGV. The sequence was obtained from a man in his fifties in good health and CMV-seropositive. Sequenced: PBMCs. The chain couples TRBV11-2 to TRBJ1-1; the D gene lacks a confident call. The DNA sequence is given as TGTGCCAGCAGCTCCCACCGGCGGACTGAAGCTTTCTTT. The translation is CASSSHRRTEAFF.